What follows describes a single T cell receptor beta chain. Its cognate antigen is unknown. This sample was included in a study of cytomegalovirus exposure and HLA in healthy donors. General study findings and limits: Versus the roughly 670-donor mean, an Asian-associated ancestry cluster reportedly showed fewer N-insertions in a later analysis. Later analysis showed TCR association rates varying by HLA locus, highest for DRB1 and lowest for HLA-C. Data from an earlier analysis indicated that most TCR beta V segments were productive either about 90% or about 30% of the time.

The PCR contained 60 Vbeta and 13 Jbeta primers. Data came from immunoSEQ multiplex PCR; TCRdb stores just in-frame clones and leaves some out. The sample data list under 120,000 clones. The V end lost 1 base, the J end lost 6 bases, and 15 bases lay between the germline ends. The CDR3 spans 15 residues. Germline values: CDR1 SGHTA, CDR2 FQGTGA. Material for sequencing was PBMCs. The chain uses TRBV7-3 and TRBJ1-2; no definite D call. This TCR was sampled from a man over 45 in good health and CMV-seronegative. In DNA form, the CDR3 reads TGTGCCAGCAGCTTAAGCGGCCGGCCGGGAGATGGCTACACCTTC. This gives the protein CASSLSGRPGDGYTF.